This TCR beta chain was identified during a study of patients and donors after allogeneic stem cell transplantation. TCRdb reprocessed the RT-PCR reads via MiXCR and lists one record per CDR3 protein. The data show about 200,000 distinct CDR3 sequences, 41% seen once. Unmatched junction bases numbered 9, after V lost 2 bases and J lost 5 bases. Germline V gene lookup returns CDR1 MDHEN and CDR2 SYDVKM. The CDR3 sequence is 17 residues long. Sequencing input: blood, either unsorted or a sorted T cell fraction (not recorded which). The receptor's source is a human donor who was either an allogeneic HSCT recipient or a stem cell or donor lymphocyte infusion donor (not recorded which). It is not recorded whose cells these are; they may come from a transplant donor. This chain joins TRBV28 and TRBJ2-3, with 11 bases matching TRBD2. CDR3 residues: CASSLGASGRTVDTQYF. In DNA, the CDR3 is TGTGCCAGCAGTTTAGGGGCTAGCGGGAGGACCGTAGATACGCAGTATTTT.